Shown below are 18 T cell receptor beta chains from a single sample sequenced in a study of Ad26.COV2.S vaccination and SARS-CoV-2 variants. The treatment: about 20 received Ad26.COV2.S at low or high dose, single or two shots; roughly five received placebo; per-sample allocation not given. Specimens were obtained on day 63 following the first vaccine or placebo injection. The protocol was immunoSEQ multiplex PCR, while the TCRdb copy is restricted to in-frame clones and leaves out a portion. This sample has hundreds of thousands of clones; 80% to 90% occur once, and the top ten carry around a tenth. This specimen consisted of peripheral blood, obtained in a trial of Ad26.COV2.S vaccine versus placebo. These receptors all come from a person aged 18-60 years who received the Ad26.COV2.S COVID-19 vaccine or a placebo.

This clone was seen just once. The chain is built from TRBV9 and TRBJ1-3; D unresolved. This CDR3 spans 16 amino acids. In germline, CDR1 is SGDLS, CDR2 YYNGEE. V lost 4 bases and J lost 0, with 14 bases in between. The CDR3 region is CASSSHERSSGNTIYF. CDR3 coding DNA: TGTGCCAGCAGCTCTCATGAACGTAGCTCTGGAAACACCATATATTTT.

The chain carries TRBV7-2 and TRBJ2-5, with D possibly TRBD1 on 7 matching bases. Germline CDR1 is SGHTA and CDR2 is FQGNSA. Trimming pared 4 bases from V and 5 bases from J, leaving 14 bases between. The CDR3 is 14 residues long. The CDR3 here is CASSYRRGRETQYF. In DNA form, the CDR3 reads TGTGCCAGCAGCTACCGCAGGGGGAGGGAGACCCAGTACTTC.

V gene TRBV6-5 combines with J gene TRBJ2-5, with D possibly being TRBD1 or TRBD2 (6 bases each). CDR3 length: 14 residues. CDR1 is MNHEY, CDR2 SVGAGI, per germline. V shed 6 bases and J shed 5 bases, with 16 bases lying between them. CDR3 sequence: CASSPGGGPETQYF. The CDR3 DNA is TGTGCCAGCAGCCCCGGAGGGGGGCCCGAGACCCAGTACTTC.

CDR3 residues: CASSNSGRARNEQFF. Written as DNA, the CDR3 is TGTGCCAGCAGCAATAGCGGGAGGGCCCGCAATGAGCAGTTCTTC. The chain joins TRBV7-2 to TRBJ2-1, with 11 bases fitting TRBD2. The CDR3 consists of 15 residues. J lost 6 bases, V lost 5 bases, and 6 bases had no gene match. Germline CDR1 reads SGHTA; CDR2 reads FQGNSA.

The CDR3: CASSWTGGYGYTF. The CDR3 DNA follows: TGTGCCAGCAGCTGGACGGGAGGGTATGGCTACACCTTC. The genes are TRBV5-4 and TRBJ1-2, with D unresolved. Per the germline V gene, CDR1 is SGHNT and CDR2 is YYREEE (reference sequence). The CDR3 is 13 residues long. The V and J ends lost 3 bases and 5 bases respectively, with 11 bases between them.

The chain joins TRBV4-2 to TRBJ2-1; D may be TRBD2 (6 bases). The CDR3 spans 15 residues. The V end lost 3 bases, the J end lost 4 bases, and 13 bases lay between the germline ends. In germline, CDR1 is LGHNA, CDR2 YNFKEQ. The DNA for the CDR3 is TGTGCCAGCAGCCAGGGGGGACTCCCATACAATGAGCAGTTCTTC. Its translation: CASSQGGLPYNEQFF.

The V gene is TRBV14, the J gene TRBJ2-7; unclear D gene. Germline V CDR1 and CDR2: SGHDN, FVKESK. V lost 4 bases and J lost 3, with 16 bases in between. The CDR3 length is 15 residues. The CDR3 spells CASSPDRQMGYEQYF. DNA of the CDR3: TGTGCCAGCAGCCCTGACCGTCAGATGGGCTACGAGCAGTACTTC.

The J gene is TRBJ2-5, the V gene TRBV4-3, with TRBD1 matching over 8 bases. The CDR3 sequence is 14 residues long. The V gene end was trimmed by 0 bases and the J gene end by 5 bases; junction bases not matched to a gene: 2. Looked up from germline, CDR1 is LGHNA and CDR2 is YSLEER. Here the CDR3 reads CASSQDRGPETQYF. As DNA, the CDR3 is TGCGCCAGCAGCCAAGACAGGGGGCCTGAGACCCAGTACTTC.

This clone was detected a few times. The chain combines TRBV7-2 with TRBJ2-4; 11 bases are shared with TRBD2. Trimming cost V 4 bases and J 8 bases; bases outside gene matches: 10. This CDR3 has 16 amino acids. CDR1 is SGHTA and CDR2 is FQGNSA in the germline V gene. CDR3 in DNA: TGTGCCAGCAGCTCCTCTTCTAGCGGGAGGAGAGACATTCAGTACTTC. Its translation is CASSSSSSGRRDIQYF.

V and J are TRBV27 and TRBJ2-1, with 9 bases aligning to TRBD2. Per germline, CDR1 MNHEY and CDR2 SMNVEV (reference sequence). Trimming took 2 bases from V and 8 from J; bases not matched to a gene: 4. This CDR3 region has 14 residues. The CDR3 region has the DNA TGTGCCAGCAGTTTAGGCGGGGGGGGCTATGAGCAGTTCTTC. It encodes CASSLGGGGYEQFF.

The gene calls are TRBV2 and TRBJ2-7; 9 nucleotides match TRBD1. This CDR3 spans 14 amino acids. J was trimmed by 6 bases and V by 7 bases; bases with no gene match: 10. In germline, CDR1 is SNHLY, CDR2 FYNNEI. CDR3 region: CASTGQGTGGEQYF. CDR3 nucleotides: TGTGCCAGCACTGGACAGGGGACGGGTGGCGAGCAGTACTTC.

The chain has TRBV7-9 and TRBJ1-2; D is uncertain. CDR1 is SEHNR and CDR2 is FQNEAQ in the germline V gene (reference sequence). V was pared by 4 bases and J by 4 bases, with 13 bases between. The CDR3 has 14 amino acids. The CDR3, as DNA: TGTGCCAGCAGCTCAGCCGGCGAGGGCTATGGCTACACCTTC. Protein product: CASSSAGEGYGYTF.

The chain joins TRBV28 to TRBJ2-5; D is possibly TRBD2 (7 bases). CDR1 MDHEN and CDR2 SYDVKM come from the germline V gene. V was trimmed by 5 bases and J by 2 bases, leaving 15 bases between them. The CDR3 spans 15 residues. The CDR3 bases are TGTGCCAGCAGTGGGGGGGCCATCCAACAAGAGACCCAGTACTTC. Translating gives CASSGGAIQQETQYF.

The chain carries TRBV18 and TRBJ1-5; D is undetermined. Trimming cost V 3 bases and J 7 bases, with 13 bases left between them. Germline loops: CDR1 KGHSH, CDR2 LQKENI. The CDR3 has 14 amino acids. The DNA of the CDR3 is TGTGCCAGCTCACCTCCGGGCCGCCGCCAGCCCCAGCATTTT. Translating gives CASSPPGRRQPQHF.

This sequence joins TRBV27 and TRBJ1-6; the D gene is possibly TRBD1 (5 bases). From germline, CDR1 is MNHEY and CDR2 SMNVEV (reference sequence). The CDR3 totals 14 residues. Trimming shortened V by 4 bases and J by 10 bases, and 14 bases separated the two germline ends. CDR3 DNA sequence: TGTGCCAGCAGTTCAGGGAGAGGCCCATCACCCCTCCACTTT. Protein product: CASSSGRGPSPLHF.

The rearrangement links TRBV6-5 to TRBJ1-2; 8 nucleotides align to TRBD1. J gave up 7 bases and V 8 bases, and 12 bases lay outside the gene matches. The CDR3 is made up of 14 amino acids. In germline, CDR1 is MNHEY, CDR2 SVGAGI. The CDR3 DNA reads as TGTGCCAGCCGGACTCCGGGACAGGATCTTGGCTACACCTTC. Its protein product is CASRTPGQDLGYTF.

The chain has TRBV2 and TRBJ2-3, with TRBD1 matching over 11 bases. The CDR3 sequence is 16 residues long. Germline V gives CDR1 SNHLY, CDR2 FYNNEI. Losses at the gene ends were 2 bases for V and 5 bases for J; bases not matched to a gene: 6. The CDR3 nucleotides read TGTGCCAGCAGTGAAAGTTGGACAGGGGGCATAGATACGCAGTATTTT. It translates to CASSESWTGGIDTQYF.

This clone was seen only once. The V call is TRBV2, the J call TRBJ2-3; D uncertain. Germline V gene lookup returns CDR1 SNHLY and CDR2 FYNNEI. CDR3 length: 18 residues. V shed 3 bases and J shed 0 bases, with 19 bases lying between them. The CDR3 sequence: CASSETPRGVPSTDTQYF. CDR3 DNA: TGTGCCAGCAGTGAGACGCCGCGTGGGGTCCCTAGCACAGATACGCAGTATTTT.